Each of the 26 T cell receptor beta chains below was sequenced from the same sample in a study of blood T cell repertoires in COVID-19. Data came from immunoSEQ multiplex PCR; TCRdb stores just in-frame clones and leaves some out. The sample comprises more than 300,000 clones, around nine tenths of which are singletons, and more than 0.95% rests with the top ten. Sequenced sample: PBMCs or T cells enriched from blood (not recorded which). The receptors originated from a woman between 18 and 29 years old who had recovered from COVID-19.

This clone turned up a few times. The chain has TRBV11-2 and TRBJ2-1; 7 positions match TRBD1. The CDR3 totals 14 residues. Germline V gene data show CDR1 as SGHAT and CDR2 as FQNNGV. V shed 2 bases and J 5 bases; nucleotides not matched to a gene: 3. CDR3: CASSLMGQNNEQFF. In nucleotides, the CDR3 is TGTGCCAGCAGCTTAATGGGACAGAACAATGAGCAGTTCTTC.

The chain employs TRBV18 and TRBJ1-1; D gene uncertain. CDR1 and CDR2 (germline): KGHSH, LQKENI. The CDR3 runs 18 residues. V lost 4 bases to trimming and J lost 2 bases, with 23 bases between them. CDR3 sequence: CASSHDSAVTPYNTEAFF. Here the CDR3 DNA reads TGTGCCAGCTCACATGATTCGGCGGTTACACCGTACAACACTGAAGCTTTCTTT.

This clone was counted between two and nine times. The genes are TRBV7-2 and TRBJ2-5; the match to TRBD1 covers 11 bases. V lost 1 base, J lost 2 bases, and 12 bases stayed unmatched. The CDR3 sequence is 19 residues long. Germline values: CDR1 SGHTA, CDR2 FQGNSA. CDR3 DNA sequence: TGTGCCAGCAGCTTAGTGCTGGACAGGGGGCTCGGTTCTCAAGAGACCCAGTACTTC. Translating it yields CASSLVLDRGLGSQETQYF.

This chain links TRBV20-1 with TRBJ1-3; unclear D gene. The CDR3 has 14 residues. The germline gives CDR1 DFQATT, CDR2 SNEGSKA (reference sequence). The ends were cut back, 3 bases at V and 4 bases at J, with 13 bases in the middle. This CDR3 is CSASQSGIGNTIYF. Here the CDR3 DNA reads TGCAGTGCTAGTCAATCGGGGATCGGAAACACCATATATTTT.

This clone is a singleton in its sample. The V gene is TRBV7-6, the J gene TRBJ2-7, with 11 bases identical to TRBD1. This CDR3 comprises 17 residues. V dropped 4 bases and J dropped 5; count of bases not matched to a gene: 13. From germline, CDR1 is SGHVS and CDR2 FNYEAQ. The CDR3 spells CASSWGVDRGRRNEQYF. CDR3 DNA: TGTGCCAGCAGCTGGGGGGTGGACAGGGGGCGCCGGAACGAGCAGTACTTC.

The CDR3 loop is CASSVEGHETQYF. As DNA, the CDR3 is TGTGCCAGCAGTGTGGAGGGGCACGAGACCCAGTACTTC. The V gene is TRBV9, the J gene TRBJ2-5; a possible D gene is TRBD2 (6 bases). Germline-derived CDR1 and CDR2 are SGDLS and YYNGEE. CDR3 length: 13 residues. The V end was cut by 5 bases, the J end by 5 bases, with 13 bases between.

The chain uses TRBV6-2 or TRBV6-3 and TRBJ2-2, with 7 nucleotides matching TRBD2. The CDR3 has 14 amino acids. The V gene end was trimmed by 5 bases and the J gene end by 7 bases; junction bases not matched to a gene: 7. Germline loops: CDR1 MNHEY, CDR2 SVGEGT. CDR3 nucleotide sequence: TGTGCCAGCAGTCGAGCGGGGCGTGACGGGGAGCTGTTTTTT. This gives the protein CASSRAGRDGELFF.

The J gene is TRBJ1-2, the V gene TRBV3-1 (or the pseudogene TRBV3-2), with D possibly TRBD1 on 5 matching bases. This CDR3 is built from 13 residues. Trimming cost V 1 base and J 6 bases, with 9 bases left between them. Germline assignment: CDR1 LGHDT and CDR2 YNNKEL (reference sequence). CDR3 sequence (DNA): TGTGCCAGCAGCCAAGGGGGCGCAGATGGCTACACCTTC. Its translation: CASSQGGADGYTF.

In this sample, this clone turned up once. The rearrangement links TRBV21-1 to TRBJ2-5; TRBD1 was called by the table and not checked on the DNA. TRBV21-1 is annotated as a pseudogene. CDR3 length: 15 residues. CDR3 nucleotide sequence: TGTGCCAGCAGCAAACGGGGACATGAAGAAGAGACCCAGTACTTC. It translates to CASSKRGHEEETQYF.

The rearrangement links TRBV6-2 or TRBV6-3 to TRBJ1-1, with D perhaps TRBD1 (5 bases). V shed 6 bases and J shed 8 bases, with 7 bases lying between them. The CDR3 has 10 residues. From germline, CDR1 is MNHEY and CDR2 SVGEGT. Written as DNA, the CDR3 is TGTGCCAGCAGCCGACAGGAAGCTTTCTTT. Amino acids: CASSRQEAFF.

The V gene is TRBV20-1, the J gene TRBJ1-3; the D is unclear. CDR1 is DFQATT, CDR2 SNEGSKA, per germline (reference sequence). There are 9 residues in the CDR3. The CDR3 reads CSREGTIYF. For the CDR3, the DNA is TGCAGCCGGGAGGGAACCATATATTTT.

This chain links TRBV27 with TRBJ1-3; D is unclear. The CDR3 totals 14 residues. V was cut by 3 bases and J by 3 bases, with 9 bases left in between. Germline V lookup: CDR1 MNHEY, CDR2 SMNVEV (reference sequence). CDR3 loop: CASSFRGDGNTIYF. CDR3 nucleotides: TGTGCCAGCAGTTTCCGGGGAGATGGAAACACCATATATTTT.

The chain joins TRBV18 to TRBJ1-2, with a possible D match to TRBD1 (6 bases). This CDR3 contains 15 residues. V lost 3 bases and J lost 4, with 15 bases in between. Germline V CDR1 and CDR2: KGHSH, LQKENI. CDR3 sequence (DNA): TGTGCCAGCTCACCCCTAATGGGGGCTGGCTATGGCTACACCTTC. It yields the protein CASSPLMGAGYGYTF.

V gene TRBV2 combines with J gene TRBJ1-2; maybe TRBD1 (5 bases). Germline V gene lookup returns CDR1 SNHLY and CDR2 FYNNEI. The CDR3 is 14 amino acids. V lost 5 bases to trimming and J lost 4 bases, with 14 bases between them. CDR3 in amino acids: CASSSRGGSYGYTF. CDR3 nucleotide sequence: TGTGCCAGCAGTTCACGGGGGGGGAGCTATGGCTACACCTTC.

V is TRBV5-1 and J is TRBJ1-4, with D uncertain. Germline V gives CDR1 SGHRS, CDR2 YFSETQ. This CDR3 is 16 amino acids long. V was shortened by 0 bases and J by 0 bases, with 9 bases between the two germline ends. CDR3 nucleotide sequence: TGCGCCAGCAGCTTGGGGCAGACTTCAACTAATGAAAAACTGTTTTTT. It codes for CASSLGQTSTNEKLFF.

J is TRBJ2-7 and V is TRBV21-1; TRBD2, the table's D call, was not compared with the DNA. TRBV21-1 is a recognized pseudogene. This CDR3 has 14 residues. CDR3 bases: TGTGCCAGCAGCAAGGGCGGGGAGCCTTCTGAGCAGTACTTC. Protein: CASSKGGEPSEQYF.

This chain joins TRBV18 and TRBJ1-4; D uncertain. The V gene lost 3 bases and the J gene lost 3 bases, with 17 bases spanning the gap. There are 17 residues in the CDR3. Per the germline V gene, CDR1 is KGHSH and CDR2 is LQKENI. CDR3 sequence (DNA): TGTGCCAGCTCACCGAACCCGTTGAGGGCATCTAATGAAAAACTGTTTTTT. Residues: CASSPNPLRASNEKLFF.

The rearrangement links TRBV30 to TRBJ2-5, with 7 bases lining up with TRBD2. The germline CDR1 and CDR2 sequences are GTSNPN and SVGIG (reference sequence). V lost 1 base, J lost 6 bases, and 8 bases stayed unmatched. This CDR3 spans 14 amino acids. CDR3 sequence reads: CAWSGEGSVKTQYF. CDR3 in DNA: TGTGCCTGGAGTGGGGAGGGTTCGGTAAAGACCCAGTACTTC.

The genes are TRBV30 and TRBJ2-7; perhaps TRBD2 as D (5 bases). This CDR3 is 12 amino acids long. V was trimmed by 2 bases and J by 7 bases, leaving 12 bases between them. Germline V gives CDR1 GTSNPN, CDR2 SVGIG (reference sequence). This CDR3 is CAWSSGVGEQYF. CDR3 nucleotide sequence: TGTGCCTGGAGTTCCGGGGTGGGGGAGCAGTACTTC.

The chain is built from TRBV13 and TRBJ2-4; D unresolved. The CDR3 is 13 amino acids. V was clipped by 2 bases and J by 9 bases, with 11 bases between them. Per germline, CDR1 PRHDT and CDR2 FYEKMQ (reference sequence). This CDR3 is CASSLKSTGIQYF. The CDR3 nucleotides read TGTGCCAGCAGCTTAAAATCGACGGGCATTCAGTACTTC.

V gene TRBV2 combines with J gene TRBJ1-2, with 7 positions matching TRBD1. There are 12 residues in the CDR3. Germline values: CDR1 SNHLY, CDR2 FYNNEI. Trimming took 8 bases from V and 6 from J; bases not matched to a gene: 6. In DNA form, the CDR3 reads TGTGCCAGCCGGGACAGAGAACATGGCTACACCTTC. The encoded protein is CASRDREHGYTF.

The rearrangement links TRBV9 to TRBJ1-4; the match to TRBD1 covers 9 bases. CDR3 size: 15 residues. V lost 3 bases and J lost 7; bases outside the gene matches: 7. Germline V CDR1 and CDR2: SGDLS, YYNGEE. CDR3 region: CASSAGQGRGEKLFF. The CDR3 DNA sequence: TGTGCCAGCAGCGCGGGACAGGGTAGGGGTGAAAAACTGTTTTTT.

CDR3 region: CASSTGTGTDTQYF. Here the CDR3 DNA reads TGTGCCAGTAGTACCGGGACAGGCACAGATACGCAGTATTTT. The rearrangement uses TRBV19 and TRBJ2-3; 7 positions agree with TRBD1. Per germline, CDR1 LNHDA and CDR2 SQIVND (reference sequence). The CDR3 totals 14 residues. V shed 4 bases, J shed 1 base, and the junction held 2 bases outside the gene matches.

V is TRBV5-6 and J is TRBJ2-3, with 10 bases that match TRBD2. The germline V gene encodes CDR1 SGHDT and CDR2 YYEEEE. J gave up 2 bases and V 2 bases, and 2 bases lay outside the gene matches. This CDR3 contains 15 residues. The CDR3 loop reads CASSLAGGLTDTQYF. In nucleotides, the CDR3 is TGTGCCAGCAGCTTAGCGGGGGGGCTCACAGATACGCAGTATTTT.

This clone has just one count. The rearrangement joins TRBV28 to TRBJ2-3; 9 positions agree with TRBD2. The V gene end was trimmed by 6 bases and the J gene end by 4 bases; junction bases not matched to a gene: 17. Germline CDR1 is MDHEN and CDR2 is SYDVKM. This CDR3 spans 18 amino acids. The chain's CDR3 is CASSELRGGGANADTQYF. The CDR3 coding sequence is TGTGCCAGCAGCGAGCTGCGGGGCGGGGGGGCCAACGCAGATACGCAGTATTTT.

This clone appeared once. This rearrangement joins TRBV7-2 to TRBJ2-3; 10 nucleotides agree with TRBD1. The trim removed 4 bases at V and 5 bases at J, leaving 9 bases unmatched. There are 16 residues in the CDR3. The germline gives CDR1 SGHTA, CDR2 FQGNSA. The CDR3 nucleotides read TGTGCCAGCAGCTACAGACAGGGGGCGCACGGAGATACGCAGTATTTT. Translated, it gives CASSYRQGAHGDTQYF.